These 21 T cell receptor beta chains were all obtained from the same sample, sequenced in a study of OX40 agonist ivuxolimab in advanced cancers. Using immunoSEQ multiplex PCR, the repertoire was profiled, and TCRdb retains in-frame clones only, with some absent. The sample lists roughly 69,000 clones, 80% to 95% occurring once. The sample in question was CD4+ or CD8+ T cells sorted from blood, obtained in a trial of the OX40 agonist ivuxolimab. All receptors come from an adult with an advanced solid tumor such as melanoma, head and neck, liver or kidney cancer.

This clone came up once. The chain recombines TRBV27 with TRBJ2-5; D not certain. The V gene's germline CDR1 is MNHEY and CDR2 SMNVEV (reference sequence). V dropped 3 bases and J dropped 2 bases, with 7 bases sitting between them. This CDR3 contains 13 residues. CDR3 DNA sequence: TGTGCCAGCAGTTTCTCCCGACAAGAGACCCAGTACTTC. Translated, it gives CASSFSRQETQYF.

CDR3 sequence: CASCISGANVLTF. CDR3 coding DNA: TGTGCCAGCTGCATCTCTGGGGCCAACGTCCTGACTTTC. The V and J genes are TRBV25-1 and TRBJ2-6; D unclear. V lost 8 bases to trimming and J lost 0 bases, with 5 bases between them. Germline CDR1 is MGHDK and CDR2 is SYGVNS. The CDR3 consists of 13 residues.

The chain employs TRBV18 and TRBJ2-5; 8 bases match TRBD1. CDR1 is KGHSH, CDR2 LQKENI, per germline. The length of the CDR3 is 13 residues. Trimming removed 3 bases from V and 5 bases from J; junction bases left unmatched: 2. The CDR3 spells CASSPGQAETQYF. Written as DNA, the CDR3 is TGTGCCAGCTCACCGGGACAGGCGGAGACCCAGTACTTC.

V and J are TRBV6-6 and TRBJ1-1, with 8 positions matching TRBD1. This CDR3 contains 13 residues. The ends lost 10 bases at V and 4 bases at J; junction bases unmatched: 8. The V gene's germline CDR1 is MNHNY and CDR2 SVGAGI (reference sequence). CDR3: CATLRGLGTEAFF. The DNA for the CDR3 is TGTGCCACCCTCAGGGGGCTGGGCACTGAAGCTTTCTTT.

The CDR3 DNA reads TGTGCCAGCAGCTTTACGAAGATCACCCTTTCCTACGAGCAGTACTTC. The encoded protein is CASSFTKITLSYEQYF. The chain joins TRBV7-8 to TRBJ2-7; no reliable D call. V lost 3 bases and J 1 base, leaving 16 bases between the germline ends. The CDR3 loop spans 16 amino acids. The V gene's germline CDR1 is SGHVS and CDR2 FQNEAQ.

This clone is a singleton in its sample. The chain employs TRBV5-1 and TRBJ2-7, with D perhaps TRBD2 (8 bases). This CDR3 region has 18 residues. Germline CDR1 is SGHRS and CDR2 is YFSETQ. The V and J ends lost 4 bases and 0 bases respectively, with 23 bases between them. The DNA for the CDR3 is TGCGCCAGCAGCGGGACTAGGACAGGCGGAATTAGCTCCTACGAGCAGTACTTC. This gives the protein CASSGTRTGGISSYEQYF.

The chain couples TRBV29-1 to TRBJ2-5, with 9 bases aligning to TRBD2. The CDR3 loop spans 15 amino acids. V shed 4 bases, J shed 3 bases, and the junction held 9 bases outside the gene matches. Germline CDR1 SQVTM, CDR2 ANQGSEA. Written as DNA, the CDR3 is TGCAGCGTTGGGGGTTTAGCGGGGGAGAAAGAGACCCAGTACTTC. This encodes CSVGGLAGEKETQYF.

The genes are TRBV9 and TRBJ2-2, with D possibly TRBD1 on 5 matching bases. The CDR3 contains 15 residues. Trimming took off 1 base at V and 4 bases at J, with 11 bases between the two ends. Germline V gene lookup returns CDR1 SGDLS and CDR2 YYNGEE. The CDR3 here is CASSVYQGVTGELFF. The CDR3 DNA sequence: TGTGCCAGCAGCGTATACCAGGGCGTCACCGGGGAGCTGTTTTTT.

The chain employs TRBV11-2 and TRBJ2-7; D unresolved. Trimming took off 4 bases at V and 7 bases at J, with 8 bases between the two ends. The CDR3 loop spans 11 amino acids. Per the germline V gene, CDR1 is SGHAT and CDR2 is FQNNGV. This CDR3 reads CASSSTAEQYF. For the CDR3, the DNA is TGTGCCAGCAGCTCTACGGCAGAGCAGTACTTC.

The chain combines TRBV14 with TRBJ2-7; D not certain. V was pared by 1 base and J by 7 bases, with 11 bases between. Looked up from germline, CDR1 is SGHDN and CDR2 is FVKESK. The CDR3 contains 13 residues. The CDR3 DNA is TGTGCCAGCAGCCAAGGACTCCCCAGGGAGCAGTACTTC. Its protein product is CASSQGLPREQYF.

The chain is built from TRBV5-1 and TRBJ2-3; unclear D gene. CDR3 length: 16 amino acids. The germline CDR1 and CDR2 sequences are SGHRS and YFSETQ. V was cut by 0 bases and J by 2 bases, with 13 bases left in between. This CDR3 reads CASSLGGRGDTDTQYF. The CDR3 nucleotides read TGCGCCAGCAGCTTGGGGGGTCGCGGAGACACAGATACGCAGTATTTT.

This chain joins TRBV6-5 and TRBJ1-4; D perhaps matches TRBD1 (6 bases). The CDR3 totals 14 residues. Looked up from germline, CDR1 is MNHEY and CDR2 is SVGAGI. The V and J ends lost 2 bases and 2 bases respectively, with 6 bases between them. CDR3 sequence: CASSYGQTNEKLFF. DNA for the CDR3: TGTGCCAGCAGTTACGGACAGACTAATGAAAAACTGTTTTTT.

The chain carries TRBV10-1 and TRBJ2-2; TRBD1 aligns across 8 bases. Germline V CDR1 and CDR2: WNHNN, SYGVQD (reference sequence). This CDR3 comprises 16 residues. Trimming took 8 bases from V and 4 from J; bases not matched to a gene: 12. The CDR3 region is CASSDRVGSSTGELFF. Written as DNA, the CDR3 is TGCGCCAGCTCGGACAGGGTGGGGTCTAGCACCGGGGAGCTGTTTTTT.

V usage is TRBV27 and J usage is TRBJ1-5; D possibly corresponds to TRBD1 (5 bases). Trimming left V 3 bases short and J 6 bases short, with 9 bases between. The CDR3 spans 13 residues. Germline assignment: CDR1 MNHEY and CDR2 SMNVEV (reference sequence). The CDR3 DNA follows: TGTGCCAGCAGTTTTGGTAGGGGTCAGCCCCAGCATTTT. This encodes CASSFGRGQPQHF.

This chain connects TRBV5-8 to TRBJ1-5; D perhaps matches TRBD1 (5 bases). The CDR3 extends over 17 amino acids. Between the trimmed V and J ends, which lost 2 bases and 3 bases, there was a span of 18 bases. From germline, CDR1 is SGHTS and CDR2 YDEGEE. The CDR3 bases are TGTGCCAGCAGCTTAGGATGGCTCGACAGTCTCAATCAGCCCCAGCATTTT. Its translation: CASSLGWLDSLNQPQHF.

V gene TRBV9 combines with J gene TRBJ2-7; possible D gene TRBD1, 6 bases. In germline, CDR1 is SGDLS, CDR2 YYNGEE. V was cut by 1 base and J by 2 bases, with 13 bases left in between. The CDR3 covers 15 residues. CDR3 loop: CASSVRSGAPYEQYF. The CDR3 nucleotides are TGTGCCAGCAGCGTACGCTCAGGGGCGCCCTACGAGCAGTACTTC.

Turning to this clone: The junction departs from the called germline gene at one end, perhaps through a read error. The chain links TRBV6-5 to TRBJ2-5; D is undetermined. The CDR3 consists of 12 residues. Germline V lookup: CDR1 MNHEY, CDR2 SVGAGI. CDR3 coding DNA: TGTGCCAGCAGGGAGCCCCAAGGGACCCAGTACTTC. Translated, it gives CASREPQGTQYF.

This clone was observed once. CDR3 in DNA: TGTGCCAGCAGCCTGTCGCAGAGGTACGCTGAAGCTTTCTTT. Amino acid sequence: CASSLSQRYAEAFF. The rearrangement uses TRBV7-9 and TRBJ1-1, with D uncertain. With 5 bases removed from V and 6 bases from J, the gap between germline ends came to 16 bases. The CDR3 has 14 residues. Per germline, CDR1 SEHNR and CDR2 FQNEAQ (reference sequence). Variable domain in full (rest from reference TRBV7-9 and TRBJ1-1): DTGVSQNPRHKITKRGQNVTFRCDPISEHNRLYWYRQTLGQGPEFLTYFQNEAQLEKSRLLSDRFSAERPKGSFSTLEIQRTEQGDSAMYLCASSLSQRYAEAFFGQGTRLTVV.

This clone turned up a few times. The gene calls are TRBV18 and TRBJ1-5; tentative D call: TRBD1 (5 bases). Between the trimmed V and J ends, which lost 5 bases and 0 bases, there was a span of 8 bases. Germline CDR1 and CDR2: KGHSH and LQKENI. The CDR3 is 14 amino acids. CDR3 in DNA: TGTGCCAGCTCAAACACAGGTAGCAATCAGCCCCAGCATTTT. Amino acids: CASSNTGSNQPQHF.

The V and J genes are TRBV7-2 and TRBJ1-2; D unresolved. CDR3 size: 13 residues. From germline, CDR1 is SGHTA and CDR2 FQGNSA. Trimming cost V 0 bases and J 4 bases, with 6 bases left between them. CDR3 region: CASSLARSYGYTF. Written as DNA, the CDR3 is TGTGCCAGCAGCTTAGCCAGGAGCTATGGCTACACCTTC.

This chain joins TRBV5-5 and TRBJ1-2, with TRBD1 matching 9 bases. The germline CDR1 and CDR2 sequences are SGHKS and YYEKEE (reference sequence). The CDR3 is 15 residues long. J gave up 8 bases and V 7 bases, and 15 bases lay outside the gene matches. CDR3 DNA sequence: TGTGCCAGCGGGGTACAGGGGGCCGGCAGGGGAGGCTACACCTTC. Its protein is CASGVQGAGRGGYTF. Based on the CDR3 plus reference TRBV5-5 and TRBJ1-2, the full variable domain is DAGVTQSPTHLIKTRGQQVTLRCSPISGHKSVSWYQQVLGQGPQFIFQYYEKEERGRGNFPDRFSARQFPNYSSELNVNALLLGDSALYLCASGVQGAGRGGYTFGSGTRLTVV.